This record covers a single T cell receptor beta chain. With V trimmed by 4 bases and J by 4 bases, 3 bases remained unmatched. This CDR3 is built from 14 residues. The germline CDR1 and CDR2 sequences are LNHDA and SQIVND (reference sequence). Original data processing: By means of reference gene primer amplification, nucleated cell counts were estimated. The method was immunoSEQ multiplex PCR; TCRdb's version includes in-frame clones alone and lacks a portion of them. V and J calls plus clone size are reproduced from that table; the DNA served to infer D and trimming. This table holds roughly 110,000 clones, approximately 80% found once. The record originates from a study of blood T cell repertoires in COVID-19. Background on the study: Sites across the United States, Italy and Spain contributed samples from acute and convalescent COVID-19.

This sequence was found in a middle-aged woman with acute or convalescent COVID-19. The source material was peripheral blood. The chain has TRBV19 and TRBJ1-5; 8 positions agree with TRBD1. CDR3 residues: CASSRTGKNQPQHF. The CDR3 nucleotides read TGTGCCAGTAGTAGGACAGGGAAGAATCAGCCCCAGCATTTT.